One sample yielded the 30 T cell receptor beta chains listed below, sequenced in a study of blood T cell repertoires in COVID-19. Sequencing used immunoSEQ multiplex PCR; TCRdb keeps in-frame clones, though not all of them. The table lists tens of thousands of clones, 88% of them singletons. Source material: peripheral blood. The receptors stem from a human donor in a cohort sampled during active COVID-19.

J is TRBJ1-3 and V is TRBV30; D may be TRBD1 (6 bases). Germline values: CDR1 GTSNPN, CDR2 SVGIG (reference sequence). The V end lost 5 bases, the J end lost 0 bases, and 14 bases lay between the germline ends. The CDR3 extends over 15 amino acids. The CDR3 DNA is TGTGCCTGGCGCGAAGGCAGGGGCTCTGGAAACACCATATATTTT. Its protein product is CAWREGRGSGNTIYF.

This clone has only one observation. This chain connects TRBV10-3 to TRBJ2-3; 11 bases align to TRBD2. This CDR3 has 17 residues. Trimming at V came to 9 bases and at J to 1 base, leaving 12 bases not matched to a gene. CDR1 ENHRY and CDR2 SYGVKD come from the germline V gene. The CDR3 here is CAIKSGLAVVGTDTQYF. CDR3 DNA sequence: TGTGCCATAAAATCGGGACTAGCGGTGGTCGGCACAGATACGCAGTATTTT.

The CDR3 region is CASSLDAGPPLEQYF. The CDR3 coding sequence is TGTGCCAGCAGCTTAGATGCAGGTCCTCCACTCGAGCAGTACTTC. The V gene is TRBV11-2, the J gene TRBJ2-7; no definite D call. The CDR3 totals 15 residues. Germline V lookup: CDR1 SGHAT, CDR2 FQNNGV. The V gene lost 0 bases and the J gene lost 6 bases, with 15 bases spanning the gap.

This chain joins TRBV13 and TRBJ2-7; 16 positions agree with TRBD2. Looked up from germline, CDR1 is PRHDT and CDR2 is FYEKMQ (reference sequence). The CDR3 sequence is 16 residues long. J gave up 2 bases and V 5 bases, and 3 bases lay outside the gene matches. CDR3 amino acids: CASSQGLAGGTYEQYF. For the CDR3, the DNA is TGTGCCAGCAGCCAGGGACTAGCGGGGGGGACCTACGAGCAGTACTTC.

This clone was detected only a few times. The chain is built from TRBV6-5 and TRBJ2-3; D might be TRBD1 (6 bases). Trimming took off 4 bases at V and 8 bases at J, with 10 bases between the two ends. Germline V CDR1 and CDR2: MNHEY, SVGAGI. This CDR3 comprises 12 residues. CDR3 sequence reads: CASSWGQITQYF. CDR3 in DNA: TGTGCCAGCAGTTGGGGGCAGATTACGCAGTATTTT.

The rearrangement uses TRBV19 and TRBJ2-1; 7 bases agree with TRBD1. The germline gives CDR1 LNHDA, CDR2 SQIVND (reference sequence). The CDR3 runs 17 residues. V lost 2 bases to trimming and J lost 2 bases; unmatched junction nucleotides: 9. This CDR3 reads CASSILSGQTTYNEQFF. As DNA, the CDR3 is TGTGCCAGTAGTATACTGTCGGGACAGACAACCTACAATGAGCAGTTCTTC.

DNA of the CDR3: TGTGCCAGCAGAGCCAGGGAATCCGGCTACACCTTC. It specifies CASRARESGYTF. This chain links TRBV6-5 with TRBJ1-2; D possibly corresponds to TRBD1 (5 bases). This CDR3 comprises 12 residues. Germline CDR1 is MNHEY and CDR2 is SVGAGI. The V end lost 6 bases, the J end lost 8 bases, and 13 bases lay between the germline ends.

The gene calls are TRBV7-6 and TRBJ2-3, with 13 nucleotides matching TRBD2. The CDR3 consists of 17 residues. V lost 2 bases, J lost 2 bases, and 4 bases stayed unmatched. Germline CDR1 SGHVS, CDR2 FNYEAQ. The DNA of the CDR3 is TGTGCCAGCAGCTTAAGACTAGCGGGGGGCCTCACAGATACGCAGTATTTT. Translating it yields CASSLRLAGGLTDTQYF.

A single count supports this clone. The chain combines TRBV7-3 with TRBJ2-3; 9 positions match TRBD2. In germline, CDR1 is SGHTA, CDR2 FQGTGA. The CDR3 extends over 15 amino acids. Trimming at V came to 1 base and at J to 5 bases, leaving 4 bases not matched to a gene. The CDR3 sequence is CASSLIAGGLDTQYF. CDR3 coding DNA: TGTGCCAGCAGCTTAATTGCGGGGGGGCTAGATACGCAGTATTTT.

This sequence joins TRBV15 and TRBJ1-1; D ambiguous. The V and J ends lost 3 bases and 0 bases respectively, with 5 bases between them. Germline V gene data show CDR1 as LNHNV and CDR2 as YYDKDF (reference sequence). This CDR3 spans 13 amino acids. The CDR3 region is CATSSRVNTEAFF. CDR3 DNA: TGTGCCACCAGCAGTCGAGTGAACACTGAAGCTTTCTTT.

This chain links TRBV6-5 with TRBJ1-1, with 7 bases identical to TRBD1. V dropped 6 bases and J dropped 4; count of bases not matched to a gene: 5. This CDR3 has 13 amino acids. CDR1 is MNHEY and CDR2 is SVGAGI in the germline V gene. CDR3 in DNA: TGTGCCAGCAGGCGACAGGGTAGCACTGAAGCTTTCTTT. This translates into CASRRQGSTEAFF.

The V call is TRBV18, the J call TRBJ1-2; TRBD1 matches at 7 bases. V gave up 4 bases and J gave up 1 base; unmatched junction bases: 3. Germline values: CDR1 KGHSH, CDR2 LQKENI. The length of the CDR3 is 14 residues. The CDR3 spells CASSLTGSNYGYTF. The CDR3 nucleotides are TGTGCCAGCTCACTGACAGGGAGTAACTATGGCTACACCTTC.

The chain uses TRBV1 and TRBJ2-5; TRBD2 reflects the table's D call only, with no check against the DNA. TRBV1 is listed as a pseudogene. CDR3 length: 17 residues. The CDR3 reads CTSSRGGGLAVQETQYF. The CDR3, as DNA: TGCACCAGCAGCCGAGGGGGGGGACTAGCGGTCCAAGAGACCCAGTACTTC.

The V gene is TRBV9, the J gene TRBJ2-3; the D gene is possibly TRBD2 (6 bases). The germline V gene encodes CDR1 SGDLS and CDR2 YYNGEE. This CDR3 has 15 amino acids. V was trimmed by 4 bases and J by 0 bases, leaving 12 bases between them. The CDR3 DNA sequence: TGTGCCAGCAGCCTCAGAGGGACTAGCACAGATACGCAGTATTTT. It encodes CASSLRGTSTDTQYF.

In this sample, this clone turned up once. This CDR3 is CASSPRHPSGNTIYF. CDR3 nucleotide sequence: TGTGCCAGCAGCCCCCGACACCCGTCGGGAAACACCATATATTTT. This chain uses TRBV7-9 with TRBJ1-3; D gene unclear. CDR3 length: 15 amino acids. V lost 5 bases and J 4 bases, leaving 15 bases between the germline ends. Germline CDR1 reads SEHNR; CDR2 reads FQNEAQ (reference sequence).

The rearrangement links TRBV15 to TRBJ2-7; 7 positions match TRBD1. Looked up from germline, CDR1 is LNHNV and CDR2 is YYDKDF (reference sequence). The CDR3 is made up of 17 amino acids. V lost 3 bases, J lost 2 bases, and 13 bases stayed unmatched. The CDR3 DNA reads TGTGCCACCAGCAGCCTCAGGGGGAGCGGAGCCACCTACGAGCAGTACTTC. Translating it yields CATSSLRGSGATYEQYF.

The chain employs TRBV5-4 and TRBJ2-3; no firm D call. CDR1 is SGHNT, CDR2 YYREEE, per germline (reference sequence). Trimming removed 0 bases at V and 2 bases at J, with 10 bases between. This CDR3 has 15 amino acids. The CDR3 loop reads CASSLVAGITDTQYF. The CDR3 DNA reads TGTGCCAGCAGCTTGGTCGCAGGAATCACAGATACGCAGTATTTT.

The J gene is TRBJ2-3, the V gene TRBV19; 10 bases fit TRBD2. The CDR3 runs 14 residues. The V and J ends lost 7 bases and 4 bases, in that order; junction bases with no gene match: 5. Germline V gene sequence: CDR1 LNHDA, CDR2 SQIVND (reference sequence). CDR3 sequence: CASIPAGGSDTQYF. CDR3 DNA sequence: TGTGCCAGTATCCCAGCGGGAGGGTCAGATACGCAGTATTTT.

This chain's CDR3 is CASSMGTGGTEAFF. As DNA, the CDR3 is TGTGCCAGCAGCATGGGGACAGGGGGAACTGAAGCTTTCTTT. This sequence joins TRBV5-4 and TRBJ1-1; 11 bases are shared with TRBD1. V lost 4 bases and J lost 5; bases outside the gene matches: 4. The CDR3 runs to 14 residues. Germline CDR1 and CDR2: SGHNT and YYREEE (reference sequence).

V usage is TRBV29-1 and J usage is TRBJ2-7; 11 nucleotides match TRBD2. V was clipped by 6 bases and J by 0 bases; unmatched bases: 4. Per germline, CDR1 SQVTM and CDR2 ANQGSEA. The length of the CDR3 is 14 residues. CDR3 nucleotides: TGCAGCGTCGCTAGCGGGAGGTCCTCCTACGAGCAGTACTTC. Translation: CSVASGRSSYEQYF.

This clone appeared a single time. One end of the junction varies from germline; a read error may be responsible. V and J are TRBV5-1 and TRBJ1-6, with 8 bases identical to TRBD1. The CDR3 contains 17 residues. Germline-derived CDR1 and CDR2 are SGHRS and YFSETQ. DNA for the CDR3: TGCGCCAGCAGCAACCTCCGGGACAGGTCCTCTAATTCACCCCTCCACTTT. Translation gives CASSNLRDRSSNSPLHF.

The chain joins TRBV5-4 to TRBJ2-5; tentatively, D is TRBD1 (6 bases). The V gene's germline CDR1 is SGHNT and CDR2 YYREEE (reference sequence). CDR3 size: 14 residues. Deletions cut 4 bases from V and 1 base from J, with 11 bases between. CDR3 region: CASSPRDIQETQYF. The CDR3 DNA reads TGTGCCAGCAGCCCCCGGGACATCCAAGAGACCCAGTACTTC.

The J gene is TRBJ2-7, the V gene TRBV11-2; tentative D call: TRBD1 (6 bases). In germline, CDR1 is SGHAT, CDR2 FQNNGV. This CDR3 region has 14 residues. Trimming took 5 bases from V and 1 from J, leaving 12 bases between them. The CDR3 protein is CASSNLGQSYEQYF. The CDR3 DNA follows: TGTGCCAGCAGCAACCTCGGACAGTCCTACGAGCAGTACTTC.

The chain is built from TRBV4-1 and TRBJ2-6; D is unresolved. The V gene's germline CDR1 is MGHRA and CDR2 YSYEKL. This CDR3 comprises 14 residues. V was clipped by 1 base and J by 3 bases, with 4 bases between them. In DNA form, the CDR3 reads TGCGCCAGCAGCCAAGTTCGTGGGGCCAACGTCCTGACTTTC. The encoded protein is CASSQVRGANVLTF.

The chain joins TRBV6-5 to TRBJ2-2; D is perhaps TRBD1 (6 bases). CDR1 and CDR2 (germline): MNHEY, SVGAGI. CDR3 size: 14 residues. Trimming took off 2 bases at V and 4 bases at J, with 8 bases between the two ends. CDR3 DNA sequence: TGTGCCAGCAGTTACGGGACAACCACCGGGGAGCTGTTTTTT. Translation: CASSYGTTTGELFF.

This clone was seen just once. The chain carries TRBV11-1 and TRBJ1-2; 12 positions match TRBD1. V shed 3 bases, J shed 8 bases, and the junction held 7 bases outside the gene matches. The germline CDR1 and CDR2 sequences are SGHAT and FQDESV (reference sequence). The CDR3 contains 15 residues. CDR3 DNA: TGTGCCAGCAGCTTGCCGGGACAGGGGGCGTGGGGCTACACCTTC. This sequence encodes CASSLPGQGAWGYTF.

This clone occurred a few times. This chain connects TRBV9 to TRBJ1-3, with no clear D. Germline V gene data show CDR1 as SGDLS and CDR2 as YYNGEE. Trimming removed 7 bases from V and 1 base from J, with 12 bases in between. The CDR3 has 14 amino acids. CDR3 protein: CASGPMVSGNTIYF. CDR3 sequence (DNA): TGTGCCAGCGGGCCTATGGTTTCTGGAAACACCATATATTTT.

V and J are TRBV5-1 and TRBJ2-7; D is possibly TRBD1 (5 bases). CDR1 and CDR2 from the germline V gene are SGHRS and YFSETQ. The CDR3 is 13 residues long. V lost 5 bases, J lost 3 bases, and 12 bases lay in between. The CDR3 protein is CASREGEFYEQYF. The CDR3 DNA is TGCGCCAGCAGGGAAGGGGAATTCTACGAGCAGTACTTC.

This sequence joins TRBV13 and TRBJ1-2; D gene uncertain. The CDR3 is 14 amino acids. Trimming left V 4 bases short and J 6 bases short, with 15 bases between. Germline V lookup: CDR1 PRHDT, CDR2 FYEKMQ (reference sequence). CDR3 DNA sequence: TGTGCCAGCAGCTCCGGTGGGCAGAACAATGGCTACACCTTC. This gives the protein CASSSGGQNNGYTF.

CDR3 nucleotide sequence: TGTGCCAGCAGCCCCCGCGGGGGCCTCTCGGATGAGCAGTTCTTC. This sequence encodes CASSPRGGLSDEQFF. The gene calls are TRBV11-3 and TRBJ2-1, with D perhaps TRBD2 (7 bases). V dropped 5 bases and J dropped 8 bases, with 19 bases sitting between them. Germline assignment: CDR1 SGHNT and CDR2 YENEEA. The CDR3 has 15 residues.